A selection of T cell receptor beta chains follows, all from one sample in a study of blood T cell repertoires in COVID-19. This table comes from immunoSEQ multiplex PCR, and its TCRdb copy is limited to in-frame clones, with some not included. The table has about 150,000 clones, approximately 80% seen once. Sequencing used peripheral blood. These receptors were collected from a man between 60 and 75 years old with acute or convalescent COVID-19. Each CDR3 is given with its conserved first and last residue. D genes are given only for firm matches. Only part of the rows carry a size: once, few, many, or a class if the clone is expanded.

V gene	clone size	D gene	J gene	CDR3 DNA	CDR3 protein
TRBV5-6	NA	NA	TRBJ1-3	TGTGCCAGCAGCTTGGCAGGGGCTGGAAACACCATATATTTT	CASSLAGAGNTIYF
TRBV29-1	NA	TRBD1	TRBJ2-7	TGCAGCGTTGGGACAGGGGGCGGGCACGAGCAGTACTTC	CSVGTGGGHEQYF
TRBV2	NA	NA	TRBJ2-2	TGTGCCAGCAGTGTGGCAGCGAACACCGGGGAGCTGTTTTTT	CASSVAANTGELFF
TRBV6-6	NA	TRBD1	TRBJ1-2	TGTGCCAGCAGTCCGCGGACAGGGGACGGCTACACCTTC	CASSPRTGDGYTF
TRBV7-6	few	TRBD1	TRBJ2-7	TGTGCCAGCAGCGCCAGTACAGGGGCCTACGAGCAGTACTTC	CASSASTGAYEQYF
TRBV13	NA	NA	TRBJ1-2	TGTGCCAGCAGCATAGCCCCAGGGGCGGTGGATGGCTACACCTTC	CASSIAPGAVDGYTF
TRBV12-3/TRBV12-4	NA	NA	TRBJ2-1	TGTGCCAGCACTGCCCGGGACAATGAGCAGTTCTTC	CASTARDNEQFF
TRBV7-2	NA	NA	TRBJ1-2	TGTGCCAGCAGCTCGACAGCTTCAGCTAACTATGGCTACACCTTC	CASSSTASANYGYTF
TRBV25-1	NA	TRBD1	TRBJ1-3	TGTGCCAGCAGTGATTTGGACAGGGCGGGTTCTGGAAACACCATATATTTT	CASSDLDRAGSGNTIYF
TRBV9	NA	TRBD1	TRBJ1-2	TGTGCCAGCAGCCCCCACACAGGGGCGCGGGGCTACACCTTC	CASSPHTGARGYTF
TRBV10-3	once	TRBD1	TRBJ2-7	TGTGCCTCACGGACAGGGGCCCCCCCCTACGAGCAGTACTTC	CASRTGAPPYEQYF
TRBV7-2	NA	TRBD1	TRBJ2-3	TGTGCCAGCAGCAAAAACAGGGGAGATACGCAGTATTTT	CASSKNRGDTQYF
TRBV19	NA	NA	TRBJ1-5	TGTGCCAGTACCGACACAGGGAGTGGTCAGCCCCAGCATTTT	CASTDTGSGQPQHF
TRBV6-6	once	TRBD1	TRBJ1-4	TGTGCCAGCAGCAGTGGGACAGGGAAGAATGAAAAACTGTTTTTT	CASSSGTGKNEKLFF
TRBV13	NA	NA	TRBJ2-3	TGTGCCAGCAGTCGTCGGACAGGCACAGATACGCAGTATTTT	CASSRRTGTDTQYF
TRBV3-1/TRBV3-2	many	NA	TRBJ2-2	TGTGCCAGCAGCCTAGGGGGGGCGAGGACCGGGGAGCTGTTTTTT	CASSLGGARTGELFF
TRBV5-4	NA	TRBD1	TRBJ1-6	TGTGCCAGCAGCCTGGACAGGGTAAGGTCACCCCTCCACTTT	CASSLDRVRSPLHF
TRBV5-5	few	TRBD1	TRBJ1-3	TGTGCCAGCAGCTTGGGCCCGACAGGGTCTGGAAACACCATATATTTT	CASSLGPTGSGNTIYF
TRBV5-1	NA	NA	TRBJ2-2	TGCGCCAGCAGCTTGGGCGGATCGAACACCGGGGAGCTGTTTTTT	CASSLGGSNTGELFF
TRBV7-9	NA	NA	TRBJ2-3	TGTGCCAGCAGCTTAGCCCAGAACACAGATACGCAGTATTTT	CASSLAQNTDTQYF
TRBV30	NA	TRBD1	TRBJ1-2	TGTGCCTGGAATACAGGGGGAAACTATGGCTACACCTTC	CAWNTGGNYGYTF
TRBV7-2	once	TRBD1	TRBJ2-5	TGTGCCAGCAGCCAGATAGGACAGGGAAGAGAGACCCAGTACTTC	CASSQIGQGRETQYF
TRBV6-4	NA	NA	TRBJ1-3	TGTGCCAGCAGTCCTCAGGGTGGGGAGGCATACTCTGGAAACACCATATATTTT	CASSPQGGEAYSGNTIYF
TRBV7-9	NA	NA	TRBJ2-1	TGTGCCAGCAGCTTAGTAGCGGCGTACAATGAGCAGTTCTTC	CASSLVAAYNEQFF
TRBV10-3	NA	TRBD1	TRBJ2-5	TGTGCCATCAGTGGAGGACAGGGGGCCGGCGGGGAGACCCAGTACTTC	CAISGGQGAGGETQYF
TRBV24-1	NA	TRBD1	TRBJ1-2	TGTGCCACCAGTGTTCCGGGACAGGGGGCGAATGGCTACACCTTC	CATSVPGQGANGYTF
TRBV5-5	few	TRBD1	TRBJ1-5	TGTGCCAGCAGCGCGGACAGGGGCTCGAATCAGCCCCAGCATTTT	CASSADRGSNQPQHF
TRBV24-1	NA	NA	TRBJ2-3	TGTGCCACCCTACAAGAGGCGGGACAGCGTCCAGATACGCAGTATTTT	CATLQEAGQRPDTQYF
TRBV7-2	NA	NA	TRBJ2-7	TGTGCCAGCAGCTTAGTGGCCGAGCAGTACTTC	CASSLVAEQYF
TRBV7-8	NA	TRBD1	TRBJ1-4	TGTGCCAGCAGCCTATCACAGGGGACGGCTAATGAAAAACTGTTTTTT	CASSLSQGTANEKLFF
TRBV2	NA	TRBD2	TRBJ2-7	TGTGCCAGCAGGACGACTAGCTTCGAGCAGTACTTC	CASRTTSFEQYF
TRBV15	NA	NA	TRBJ1-2	TGTGCCACCAGCAGAGATCGAGGCGGGACCTATGGCTACACCTTC	CATSRDRGGTYGYTF
TRBV3-1/TRBV3-2	many	NA	TRBJ1-2	TGTGCCAGCAGCCAAGTCGGGGTGCGAAACTATGGCTACACCTTC	CASSQVGVRNYGYTF
TRBV29-1	NA	NA	TRBJ2-1	TGCAGCGTCGATGACTCATACAATGAGCAGTTCTTC	CSVDDSYNEQFF
TRBV5-1	NA	TRBD1	TRBJ1-1	TGCGCCAGCAGCTCCCCGGACAGGACTCTGAACACTGAAGCTTTCTTT	CASSSPDRTLNTEAFF
TRBV15	NA	NA	TRBJ2-3	TGTGCCACCAGCATCTCCCCTGCAGATACGCAGTATTTT	CATSISPADTQYF
TRBV5-4	NA	TRBD1	TRBJ1-6	TGTGCCAGCAGCCGAGGGACAGGGGGCAGTTCACCCCTCCACTTT	CASSRGTGGSSPLHF
TRBV19	NA	TRBD2	TRBJ2-3	TGTGCCAGTAGTATCGGGATAGCGGGAGATACCTTCGCAGATACGCAGTATTTT	CASSIGIAGDTFADTQYF
TRBV2	NA	NA	TRBJ1-2	TGTGCCAGCAGGGGCAATGGCTACACCTTC	CASRGNGYTF
TRBV5-1	NA	TRBD1	TRBJ2-3	TGCGCCAGCAGCCCCGGGACAGCAGGCACAGATACGCAGTATTTT	CASSPGTAGTDTQYF
TRBV18	NA	NA	TRBJ2-7	TGTGCCAGCTCACCAGACAGCGTTCCCTACGAGCAGTACTTC	CASSPDSVPYEQYF
TRBV5-4	NA	TRBD1	TRBJ1-4	TGTGCCAGCAGCGGGACAGGGGCGGCAACTAATGAAAAACTGTTTTTT	CASSGTGAATNEKLFF
TRBV4-3	NA	TRBD2	TRBJ2-7	TGCGCCAGCAGCCAAGATAGGGGCGGGAGTGGGAAGCAGTACTTC	CASSQDRGGSGKQYF
TRBV2	once	NA	TRBJ2-2	TGTGCCAGCAGGGCCCAGCGACGGGGCACCGGGGAGCTGTTTTTT	CASRAQRRGTGELFF
TRBV29-1	NA	TRBD1	TRBJ1-4	TGCGGGTGGGACAGGGGGGGACTCACTAATGAAAAACTGTTTTTT	CGWDRGGLTNEKLFF
TRBV7-2	NA	TRBD2	TRBJ2-1	TGTGCCAGCAGCCCTAGGACTAGCTACAATGAGCAGTTCTTC	CASSPRTSYNEQFF
TRBV27	NA	NA	TRBJ2-7	TGTGCCAGCAGTTTCGGCCCAGGGCGCGAGCAGTACTTC	CASSFGPGREQYF
TRBV13	NA	TRBD1	TRBJ2-7	TGTGCCAGCAGCTCATTCACGGGACAGGGACTCTACGAGCAGTACTTC	CASSSFTGQGLYEQYF
TRBV4-3	NA	TRBD2	TRBJ2-3	TGCGCCAGCAGCCCCAGGGGCCTGGCGGGGGGGACAGATACGCAGTATTTT	CASSPRGLAGGTDTQYF
TRBV6-1	once	TRBD1	TRBJ1-5	TGTGCCAGCAGTGAAGCGGACGACAGGGCCTCGTGGGGGGCCCTTTTTAGCAATCAGCCCCAGCATTTT	CASSEADDRASWGALFSNQPQHF
TRBV5-1	NA	TRBD1	TRBJ1-2	TGCGCCAGCAGCGGGGGACAGGGAGGCTATGGCTACACCTTC	CASSGGQGGYGYTF
TRBV10-3	NA	NA	TRBJ1-2	TGTGCCATCAGGGAGACGGGTTACTATGGCTACACCTTC	CAIRETGYYGYTF
TRBV9	NA	NA	TRBJ2-3	TGTGCCAGCAGCGTAGTAGGGAGAGATACGCAGTATTTT	CASSVVGRDTQYF
TRBV7-2	NA	TRBD1	TRBJ1-2	TGTGCCAGCAGCTTATCTCCAGGGGGCTATGGCTACACCTTC	CASSLSPGGYGYTF
TRBV12-5	few	TRBD1	TRBJ2-2	TGTGCTAGTGGTTTGGTAATGTGGGGACAGGGAAAGACCGGGGAGCTGTTTTTT	CASGLVMWGQGKTGELFF
TRBV28	NA	TRBD1	TRBJ1-4	TGTGCCAGCAGTACCGGGACAGGCCCTGAAAAACTGTTTTTT	CASSTGTGPEKLFF
TRBV6-6	once	TRBD2	TRBJ2-3	TGTGCCAGCAGGCGACTAGCGGGGGGTAGCACAGATACGCAGTATTTT	CASRRLAGGSTDTQYF
TRBV28	few	TRBD1	TRBJ2-7	TGTGCCAGCAGGGGGACAGCGAGGGAGCAGTACTTC	CASRGTAREQYF
TRBV6-2/TRBV6-3	NA	TRBD1	TRBJ2-7	TGTGCCAGCAGTGCGGACAGGGGCTACGAGCAGTACTTC	CASSADRGYEQYF